This T cell receptor beta chain originates from a study of blood T cell repertoires in COVID-19. At the level of the study: Both acute and convalescent COVID-19 samples were obtained from the United States, Italy and Spain. T cells, B-cell-depleted T cells, or PBMCs supplied cDNA or gDNA.

Study processing details: Estimation of nucleated cell counts was performed using reference gene primer amplification. Assay: immunoSEQ multiplex PCR; the TCRdb copy retains only in-frame clones and omits some. D and trimming come from the DNA, and the V and J calls and clone size come from that table. The table records 100,000 to 150,000 clones, approximately 90% of them present only once. V gave up 5 bases and J gave up 3 bases, with 10 bases separating them. This CDR3 has 13 residues. The sequence was collected from a man in his sixties or seventies with active COVID-19. The V call is TRBV12-3 or TRBV12-4, the J call TRBJ1-1; D might be TRBD1 (5 bases). The sequencing input was peripheral blood. The DNA for the CDR3 is TGTGCCAGCAGTCCCGGGACTTACACTGAAGCTTTCTTT. Encoded protein: CASSPGTYTEAFF.